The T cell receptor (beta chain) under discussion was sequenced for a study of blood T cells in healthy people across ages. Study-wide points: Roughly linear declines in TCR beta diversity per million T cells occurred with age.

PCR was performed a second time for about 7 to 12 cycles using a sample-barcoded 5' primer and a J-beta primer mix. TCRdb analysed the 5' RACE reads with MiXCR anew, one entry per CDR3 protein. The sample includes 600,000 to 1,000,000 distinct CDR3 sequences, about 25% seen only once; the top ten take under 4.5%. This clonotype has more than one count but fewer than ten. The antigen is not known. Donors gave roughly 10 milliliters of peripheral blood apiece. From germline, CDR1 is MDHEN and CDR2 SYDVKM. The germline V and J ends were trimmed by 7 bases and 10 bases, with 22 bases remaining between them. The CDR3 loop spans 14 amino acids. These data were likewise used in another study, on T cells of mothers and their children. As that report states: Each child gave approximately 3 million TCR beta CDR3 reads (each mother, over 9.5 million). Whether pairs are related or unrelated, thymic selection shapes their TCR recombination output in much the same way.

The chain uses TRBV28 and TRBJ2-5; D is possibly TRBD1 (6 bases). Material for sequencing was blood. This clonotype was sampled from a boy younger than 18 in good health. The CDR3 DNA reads TGTGCCAGCACCCGCAGGGGACCAGGGAGAAACCAGTACTTC. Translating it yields CASTRRGPGRNQYF.